This T cell receptor (beta chain) derives from a study of blood T cell repertoires in COVID-19. Study summary: PBMCs, B-cell-depleted T cells, or T cells were the source of the cDNA or gDNA that made up the material.

The CDR3 is 15 residues long. The germline CDR1 and CDR2 sequences are SSHAT and FNYEAQ (reference sequence). Comments on this clone: The junction differs from germline at one of its ends, possibly a read error.

Using immunoSEQ multiplex PCR, the repertoire was profiled, and TCRdb retains in-frame clones only, with some absent. Found here are fewer than 200,000 clones, 80% to 90% of them singletons; the top ten hold roughly 2%. The chain recombines TRBV7-7 with TRBJ2-1; perhaps TRBD2 as D (6 bases). Sequencing used peripheral blood. This receptor was taken from a man aged 18 to 35 who had recovered from COVID-19. CDR3 coding DNA: TGTGCTAGCAGCTCGGGACTTAGAGCCTCCAATGAGCAGTTCTTC. Translating gives CASSSGLRASNEQFF.